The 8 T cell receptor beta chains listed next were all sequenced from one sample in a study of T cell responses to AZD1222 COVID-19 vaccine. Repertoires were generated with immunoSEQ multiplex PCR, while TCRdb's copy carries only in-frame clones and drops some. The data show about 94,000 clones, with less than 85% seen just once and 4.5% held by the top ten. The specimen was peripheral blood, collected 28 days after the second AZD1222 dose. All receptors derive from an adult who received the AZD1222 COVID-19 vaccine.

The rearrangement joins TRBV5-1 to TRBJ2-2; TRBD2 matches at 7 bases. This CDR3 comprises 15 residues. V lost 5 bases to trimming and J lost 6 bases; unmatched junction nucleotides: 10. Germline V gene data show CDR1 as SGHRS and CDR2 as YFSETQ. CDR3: CASRLQAGVPGELFF. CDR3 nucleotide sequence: TGCGCCAGCAGGTTACAGGCGGGGGTGCCCGGGGAGCTGTTTTTT.

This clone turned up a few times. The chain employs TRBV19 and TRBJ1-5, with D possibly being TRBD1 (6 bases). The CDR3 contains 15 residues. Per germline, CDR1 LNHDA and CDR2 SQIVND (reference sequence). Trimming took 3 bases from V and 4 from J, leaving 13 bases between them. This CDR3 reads CASSMSDRPNQPQHF. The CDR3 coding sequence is TGTGCCAGTAGTATGTCTGACAGGCCAAATCAGCCCCAGCATTTT. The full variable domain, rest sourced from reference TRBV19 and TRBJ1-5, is DGGITQSPKYLFRKEGQNVTLSCEQNLNHDAMYWYRQDPGQGLRLIYYSQIVNDFQKGDIAEGYSVSREKKESFPLTVTSAQKNPTAFYLCASSMSDRPNQPQHFGDGTRLSIL.

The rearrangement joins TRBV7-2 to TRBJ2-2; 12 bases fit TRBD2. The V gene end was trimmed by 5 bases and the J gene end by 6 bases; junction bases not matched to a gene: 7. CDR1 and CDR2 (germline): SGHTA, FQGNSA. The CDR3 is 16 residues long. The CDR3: CASSPRLAGDPGELFF. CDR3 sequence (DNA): TGTGCCAGCAGCCCAAGACTAGCGGGAGACCCCGGGGAGCTGTTTTTT.

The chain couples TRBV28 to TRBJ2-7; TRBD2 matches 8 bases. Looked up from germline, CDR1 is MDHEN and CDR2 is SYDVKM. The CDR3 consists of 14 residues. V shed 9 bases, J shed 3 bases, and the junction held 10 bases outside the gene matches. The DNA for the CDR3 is TGTGCCAGTTCATACGGGAGGGCTTTCTACGAGCAGTACTTC. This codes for CASSYGRAFYEQYF.

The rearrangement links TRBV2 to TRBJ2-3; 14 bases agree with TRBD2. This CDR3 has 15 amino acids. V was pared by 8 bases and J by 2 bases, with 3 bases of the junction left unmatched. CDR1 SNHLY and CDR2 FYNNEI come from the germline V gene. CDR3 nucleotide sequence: TGTGCCAGCGGGACTAGCGGGAGTTACACAGATACGCAGTATTTT. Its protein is CASGTSGSYTDTQYF.

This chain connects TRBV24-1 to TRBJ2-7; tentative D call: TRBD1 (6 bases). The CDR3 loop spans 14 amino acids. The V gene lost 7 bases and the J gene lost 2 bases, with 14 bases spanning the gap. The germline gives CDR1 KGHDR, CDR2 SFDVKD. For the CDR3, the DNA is TGTGCCACCAGGAACGGGACACCGACCTACGAGCAGTACTTC. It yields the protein CATRNGTPTYEQYF.

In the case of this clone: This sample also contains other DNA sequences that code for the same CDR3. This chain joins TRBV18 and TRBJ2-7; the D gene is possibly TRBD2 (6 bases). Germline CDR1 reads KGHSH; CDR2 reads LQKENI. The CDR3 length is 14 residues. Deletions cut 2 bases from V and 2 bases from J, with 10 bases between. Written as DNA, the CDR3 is TGTGCCAGCTCACCAGGGGGGTTACCCTACGAGCAGTACTTC. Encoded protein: CASSPGGLPYEQYF.

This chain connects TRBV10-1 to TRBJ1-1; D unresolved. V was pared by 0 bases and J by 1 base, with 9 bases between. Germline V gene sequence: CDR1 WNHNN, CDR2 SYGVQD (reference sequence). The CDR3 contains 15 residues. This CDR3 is CASSESYPPNTEAFF. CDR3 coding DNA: TGCGCCAGCAGTGAGTCCTACCCACCGAACACTGAAGCTTTCTTT.